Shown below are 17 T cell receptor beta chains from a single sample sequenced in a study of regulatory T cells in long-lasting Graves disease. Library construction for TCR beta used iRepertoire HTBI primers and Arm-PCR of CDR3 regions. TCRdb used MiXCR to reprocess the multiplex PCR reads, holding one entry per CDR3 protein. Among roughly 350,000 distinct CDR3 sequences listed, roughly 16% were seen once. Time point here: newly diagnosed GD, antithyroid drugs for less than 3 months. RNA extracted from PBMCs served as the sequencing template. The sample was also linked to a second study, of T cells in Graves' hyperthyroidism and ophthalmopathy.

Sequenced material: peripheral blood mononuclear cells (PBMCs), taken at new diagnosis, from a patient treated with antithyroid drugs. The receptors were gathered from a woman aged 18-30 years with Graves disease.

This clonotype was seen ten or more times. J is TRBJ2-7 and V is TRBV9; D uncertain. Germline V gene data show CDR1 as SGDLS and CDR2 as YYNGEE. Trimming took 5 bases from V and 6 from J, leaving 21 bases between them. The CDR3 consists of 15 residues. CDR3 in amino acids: CASSPRDTPGGEQYF. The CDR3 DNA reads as TGTGCCAGCAGTCCCAGAGACACGCCTGGTGGCGAGCAGTACTTC.

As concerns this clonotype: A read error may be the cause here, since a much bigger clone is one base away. CDR3 sequence reads: CASSVRPLGRFDSTDTQYF. The DNA of the CDR3 is TGTGCCAGCAGCGTACGACCCTTGGGGCGATTCGATAGCACAGATACGCAGTATTTT. The chain combines TRBV2 with TRBJ2-3; a weak D match, TRBD1 (5 bases). Germline loops: CDR1 SNHLY, CDR2 FYNNEI. V was cut by 6 bases and J by 0 bases, with 25 bases left in between. This CDR3 has 19 residues.

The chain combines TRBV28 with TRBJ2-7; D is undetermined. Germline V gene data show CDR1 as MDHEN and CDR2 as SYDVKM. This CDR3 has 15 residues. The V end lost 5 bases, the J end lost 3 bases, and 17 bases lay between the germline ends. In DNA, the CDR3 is TGTGCCAGCAGTACCGTCAAGTCGCCGCGCTACGAGCAGTACTTC. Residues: CASSTVKSPRYEQYF.

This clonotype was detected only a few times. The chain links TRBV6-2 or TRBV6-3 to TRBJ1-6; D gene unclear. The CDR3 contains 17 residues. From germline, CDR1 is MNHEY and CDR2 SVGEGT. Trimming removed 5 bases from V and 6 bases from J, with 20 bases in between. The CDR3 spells CASSEESAEEANSPLHF. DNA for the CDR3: TGTGCCAGCAGTGAAGAGAGCGCCGAGGAAGCTAATTCACCCCTCCACTTT.

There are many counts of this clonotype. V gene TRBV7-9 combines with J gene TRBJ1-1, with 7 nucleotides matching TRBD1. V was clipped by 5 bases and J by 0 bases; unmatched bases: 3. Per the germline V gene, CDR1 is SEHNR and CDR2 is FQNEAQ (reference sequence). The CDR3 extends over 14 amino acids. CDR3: CASSEDRVNTEAFF. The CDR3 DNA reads TGTGCCAGCAGCGAAGACAGGGTGAACACTGAAGCTTTCTTT.

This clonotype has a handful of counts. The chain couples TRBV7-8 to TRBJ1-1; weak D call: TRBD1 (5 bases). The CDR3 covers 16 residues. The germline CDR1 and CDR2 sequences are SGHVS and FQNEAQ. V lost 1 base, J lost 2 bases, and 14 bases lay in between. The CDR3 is CASSLVSRQSNTEAFF. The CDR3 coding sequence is TGTGCCAGCAGCTTAGTCTCCCGACAGAGCAACACTGAAGCTTTCTTT.

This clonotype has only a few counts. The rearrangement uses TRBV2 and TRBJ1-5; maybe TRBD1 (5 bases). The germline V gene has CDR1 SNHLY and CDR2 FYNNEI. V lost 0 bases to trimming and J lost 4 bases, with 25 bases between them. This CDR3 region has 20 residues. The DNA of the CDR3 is TGTGCCAGCAGTGAAGCGCCGTCCGAGCCCGGGGCAGAAACAAATCAGCCCCAGCATTTT. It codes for CASSEAPSEPGAETNQPQHF.

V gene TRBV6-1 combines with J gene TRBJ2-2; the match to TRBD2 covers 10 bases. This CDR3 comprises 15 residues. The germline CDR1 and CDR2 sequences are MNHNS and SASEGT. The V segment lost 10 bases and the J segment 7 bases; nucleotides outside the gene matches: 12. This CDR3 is CATTNLAGDLGELFF. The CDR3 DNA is TGTGCCACAACAAACCTAGCGGGAGACCTCGGGGAGCTGTTTTTT.

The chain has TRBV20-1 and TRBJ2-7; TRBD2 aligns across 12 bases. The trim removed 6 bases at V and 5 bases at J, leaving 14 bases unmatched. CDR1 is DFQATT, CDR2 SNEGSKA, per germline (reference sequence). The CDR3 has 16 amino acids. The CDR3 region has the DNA TGCAGTGCGTTACAGGCTAGCGGGGGGGCAATGAACGAGCAGTACTTC. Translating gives CSALQASGGAMNEQYF.

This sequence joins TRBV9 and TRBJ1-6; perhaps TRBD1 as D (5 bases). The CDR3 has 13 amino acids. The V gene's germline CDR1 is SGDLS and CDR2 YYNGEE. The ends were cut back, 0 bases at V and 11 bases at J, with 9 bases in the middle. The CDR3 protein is CASSVATGAPLHF. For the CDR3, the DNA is TGTGCCAGCAGCGTAGCTACGGGGGCACCCCTCCACTTT.

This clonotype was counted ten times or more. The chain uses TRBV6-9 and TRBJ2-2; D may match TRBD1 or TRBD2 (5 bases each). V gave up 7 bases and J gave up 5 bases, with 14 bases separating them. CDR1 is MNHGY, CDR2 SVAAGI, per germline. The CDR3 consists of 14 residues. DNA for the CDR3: TGTGCCAGCATTAATTCCGGGGCGACCGGGGAGCTGTTTTTT. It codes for CASINSGATGELFF.

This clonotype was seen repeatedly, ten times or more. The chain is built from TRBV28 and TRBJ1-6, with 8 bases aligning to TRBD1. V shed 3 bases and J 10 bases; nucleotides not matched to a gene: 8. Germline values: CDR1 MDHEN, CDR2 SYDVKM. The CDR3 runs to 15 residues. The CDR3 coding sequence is TGTGCCAGCAGTTTTCAGGGGGCCACGAGATCACCCCTCCACTTT. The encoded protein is CASSFQGATRSPLHF. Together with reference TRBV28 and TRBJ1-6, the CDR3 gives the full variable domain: DVKVTQSSRYLVKRTGEKVFLECVQDMDHENMFWYRQDPGLGLRLIYFSYDVKMKEKGDIPEGYSVSREKKERFSLILESASTNQTSMYLCASSFQGATRSPLHFGNGTRLTVT.

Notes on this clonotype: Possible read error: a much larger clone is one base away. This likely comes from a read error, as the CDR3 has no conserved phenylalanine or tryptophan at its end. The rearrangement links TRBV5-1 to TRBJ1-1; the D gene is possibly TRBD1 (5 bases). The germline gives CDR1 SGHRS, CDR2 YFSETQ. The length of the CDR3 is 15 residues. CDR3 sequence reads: CASSTYSTGETEAFL. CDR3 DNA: TGTGCCAGCAGTACCTACTCCACAGGTGAGACTGAAGCTTTCCTT.

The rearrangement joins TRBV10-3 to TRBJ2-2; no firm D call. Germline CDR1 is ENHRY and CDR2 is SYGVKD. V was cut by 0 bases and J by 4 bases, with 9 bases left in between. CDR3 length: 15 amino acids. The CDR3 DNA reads TGTGCCATCAGTGAGTCGATGGGTCGCACCGGGGAGCTGTTTTTT. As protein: CAISESMGRTGELFF.

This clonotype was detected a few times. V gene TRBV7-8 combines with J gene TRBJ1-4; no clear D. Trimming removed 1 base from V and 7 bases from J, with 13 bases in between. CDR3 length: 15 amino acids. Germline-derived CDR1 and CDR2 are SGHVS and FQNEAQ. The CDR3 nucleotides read TGTGCCAGCAGCTTAGTGACCGCGCCGACTGAAAAACTGTTTTTT. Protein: CASSLVTAPTEKLFF.

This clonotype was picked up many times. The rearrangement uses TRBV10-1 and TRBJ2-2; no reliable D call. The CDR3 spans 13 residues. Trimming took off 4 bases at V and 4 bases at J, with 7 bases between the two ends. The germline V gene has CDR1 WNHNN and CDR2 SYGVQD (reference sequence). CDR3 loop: CASSALGTGELFF. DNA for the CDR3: TGCGCCAGCAGTGCCCTAGGCACCGGGGAGCTGTTTTTT.

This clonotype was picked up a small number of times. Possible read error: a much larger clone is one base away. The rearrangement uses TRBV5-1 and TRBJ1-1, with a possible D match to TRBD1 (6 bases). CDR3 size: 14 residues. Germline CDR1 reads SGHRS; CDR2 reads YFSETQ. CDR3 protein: CASSQGTSNTEASF. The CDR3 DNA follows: TGCGCCAGCAGTCAGGGGACGTCGAACACTGAAGCTTCCTTT.